The 19 T cell receptor beta chains below come from one sample, sequenced in a study of control samples from healthy donors and cancer patients. Only in-frame clones appear in the TCRdb table, and some are missing; sequencing was by immunoSEQ multiplex PCR. The sample lists 150,000 to 200,000 clones, 90% to 95% occurring once. The sample was blood. Every receptor here comes from a woman between 18 and 29 years old in good health.

V gene TRBV6-1 combines with J gene TRBJ2-5; D is perhaps TRBD2 (6 bases). Trimming shortened V by 2 bases and J by 0 bases, and 16 bases separated the two germline ends. The length of the CDR3 is 17 residues. Per germline, CDR1 MNHNS and CDR2 SASEGT. The CDR3, as DNA: TGTGCCAGCAGTGAAATTCGGGGAGGCCAGTACCAAGAGACCCAGTACTTC. Translated: CASSEIRGGQYQETQYF.

This chain links TRBV6-6 with TRBJ1-3, with D tentatively TRBD1 (5 bases). CDR3 length: 16 residues. From germline, CDR1 is MNHNY and CDR2 SVGAGI (reference sequence). The V end lost 6 bases, the J end lost 0 bases, and 15 bases lay between the germline ends. In DNA form, the CDR3 reads TGTGCCAGCAGGCGATCGGGACGGGACTCTGGAAACACCATATATTTT. Its protein is CASRRSGRDSGNTIYF.

V is TRBV28 and J is TRBJ1-4; D is undetermined. Germline assignment: CDR1 MDHEN and CDR2 SYDVKM. V shed 3 bases and J shed 9 bases, with 8 bases lying between them. The CDR3 covers 12 residues. For the CDR3, the DNA is TGTGCCAGCAGTTTCAATTGGAAAAAACTGTTTTTT. Protein sequence: CASSFNWKKLFF.

This chain joins TRBV7-6 and TRBJ2-2; 8 nucleotides match TRBD1. After removal of 6 bases from V and 3 bases from J, the junction contained 6 bases not matched to a gene. Germline V gene lookup returns CDR1 SGHVS and CDR2 FNYEAQ. CDR3 length: 15 residues. CDR3 DNA: TGTGCCAGCAGTCGTGGACAGGGTGACACCGGGGAGCTGTTTTTT. Protein: CASSRGQGDTGELFF.

The count of this clone is one. This CDR3 reads CASSVAGSSNYEQFF. The CDR3, as DNA: TGTGCCAGCAGCGTAGCTGGGTCGAGTAATTATGAGCAGTTCTTC. The chain combines TRBV9 with TRBJ2-1; D gene uncertain. The germline gives CDR1 SGDLS, CDR2 YYNGEE. The V gene lost 0 bases and the J gene lost 8 bases, with 15 bases spanning the gap. The CDR3 contains 15 residues.

The V call is TRBV19, the J call TRBJ1-5; 7 positions agree with TRBD1. There are 14 residues in the CDR3. V dropped 4 bases and J dropped 4; count of bases not matched to a gene: 4. Germline CDR1 and CDR2: LNHDA and SQIVND (reference sequence). CDR3 nucleotides: TGTGCCAGTAGTAAGGGACAGCTAAATCAGCCCCAGCATTTT. This gives the protein CASSKGQLNQPQHF. The full variable domain, in which reference TRBV19 and TRBJ1-5 provide the parts outside the CDR3, is DGGITQSPKYLFRKEGQNVTLSCEQNLNHDAMYWYRQDPGQGLRLIYYSQIVNDFQKGDIAEGYSVSREKKESFPLTVTSAQKNPTAFYLCASSKGQLNQPQHFGDGTRLSIL.

V and J are TRBV2 and TRBJ2-1; the D is unclear. CDR3 size: 14 residues. V gave up 11 bases and J gave up 6 bases, with 20 bases separating them. Looked up from germline, CDR1 is SNHLY and CDR2 is FYNNEI. The CDR3 DNA reads TGTGCCGCCCCCAGCCGTAGACCTGTCAATGAGCAGTTCTTC. Residues: CAAPSRRPVNEQFF.

The V and J genes are TRBV4-3 and TRBJ2-3; TRBD2 is a possible D gene (6 bases). Looked up from germline, CDR1 is LGHNA and CDR2 is YSLEER. The CDR3 has 14 residues. Trimming left V 0 bases short and J 4 bases short, with 8 bases between. CDR3 DNA: TGCGCCAGCAGCCAAGATACGGGGGCAGATACGCAGTATTTT. Protein sequence: CASSQDTGADTQYF.

The V call is TRBV7-9, the J call TRBJ1-1; D uncertain. With 2 bases removed from V and 1 base from J, the gap between germline ends came to 5 bases. Per germline, CDR1 SEHNR and CDR2 FQNEAQ (reference sequence). This CDR3 has 13 residues. CDR3 sequence: CASSLYGNTEAFF. In nucleotides, the CDR3 is TGTGCCAGCAGCTTATACGGGAACACTGAAGCTTTCTTT. Full variable domain (outside the CDR3, taken from reference TRBV7-9 and TRBJ1-1): DTGVSQNPRHKITKRGQNVTFRCDPISEHNRLYWYRQTLGQGPEFLTYFQNEAQLEKSRLLSDRFSAERPKGSFSTLEIQRTEQGDSAMYLCASSLYGNTEAFFGQGTRLTVV.

The chain recombines TRBV2 with TRBJ1-2; D might be TRBD1 (6 bases). Germline values: CDR1 SNHLY, CDR2 FYNNEI. The CDR3 extends over 13 amino acids. V shed 11 bases and J shed 2 bases, with 15 bases lying between them. This CDR3 reads CAQRDTQNYGYTF. CDR3 in DNA: TGTGCCCAACGGGACACGCAGAACTATGGCTACACCTTC.

The chain couples TRBV3-1 (or the pseudogene TRBV3-2) to TRBJ1-3; D is unclear. The CDR3 runs 18 residues. V was pared by 1 base and J by 2 bases, with 18 bases between. Germline-derived CDR1 and CDR2 are LGHDT and YNNKEL (reference sequence). The CDR3 nucleotides read TGTGCCAGCAGCCAAGCCCCCCGGTTGGGGTCCACTGGAAACACCATATATTTT. It codes for CASSQAPRLGSTGNTIYF.

The rearrangement joins TRBV12-3 or TRBV12-4 to TRBJ1-1, with D perhaps matching TRBD1 (6 bases). V shed 4 bases and J shed 7 bases, with 13 bases lying between them. CDR3 length: 13 amino acids. The CDR3 loop reads CASSWGGALEAFF. CDR3 DNA sequence: TGTGCCAGCAGTTGGGGGGGGGCACTTGAAGCTTTCTTT.

The chain uses TRBV27 and TRBJ2-1; D may correspond to TRBD1 or TRBD2 (6 bases each). CDR3 length: 14 residues. From germline, CDR1 is MNHEY and CDR2 SMNVEV (reference sequence). V lost 11 bases to trimming and J lost 5 bases, with 19 bases between them. The CDR3 here is CASNKGGWDNEQFF. CDR3 bases: TGTGCCTCAAACAAGGGGGGCTGGGACAATGAGCAGTTCTTC.

The J gene is TRBJ2-1, the V gene TRBV7-3, with 8 nucleotides matching TRBD2. The junction had 9 bases not matched to a gene; V was cut back by 6 bases and J by 5 bases. This CDR3 region has 15 residues. CDR1 and CDR2 from the germline V gene are SGHTA and FQGTGA. The CDR3 here is CASSLTGGAHNEQFF. The CDR3 DNA reads TGTGCCAGCAGTCTAACGGGAGGGGCCCACAATGAGCAGTTCTTC.

The CDR3 spells CASSQPTGRTNTQYF. CDR3 DNA sequence: TGCGCCAGCAGCCAACCGACAGGACGCACGAATACGCAGTATTTT. The chain recombines TRBV4-1 with TRBJ2-3; possible D gene TRBD1, 6 bases. The CDR3 contains 15 residues. Germline values: CDR1 MGHRA, CDR2 YSYEKL. Trimming removed 2 bases from V and 7 bases from J, with 16 bases in between.

This clone was seen more than once but under ten times. V gene TRBV10-3 combines with J gene TRBJ2-7; 12 bases are shared with TRBD1. Germline V gene data show CDR1 as ENHRY and CDR2 as SYGVKD. This CDR3 spans 15 amino acids. With V trimmed by 6 bases and J by 5 bases, 8 bases remained unmatched. CDR3 protein: CAISNRDRGLNEQYF. The CDR3 DNA reads as TGTGCCATCAGCAACCGGGACAGGGGGCTCAACGAGCAGTACTTC.

The gene calls are TRBV19 and TRBJ1-3; no reliable D call. V lost 3 bases and J lost 3, with 6 bases in between. CDR3 length equals 13 residues. Germline V gene data show CDR1 as LNHDA and CDR2 as SQIVND (reference sequence). In nucleotides, the CDR3 is TGTGCCAGTAGTATCCCAAATGGAAACACCATATATTTT. It encodes CASSIPNGNTIYF.

This clone has just one count. The gene calls are TRBV12-3 or TRBV12-4 and TRBJ2-1; TRBD1 aligns across 8 bases. Trimming at V came to 5 bases and at J to 12 bases, leaving 6 bases not matched to a gene. The CDR3 runs 12 residues. The CDR3, as DNA: TGTGCCAGCAGTCGTGGACAGGGCGCGCAGTTCTTC. Translating it yields CASSRGQGAQFF.

The chain is built from TRBV11-2 and TRBJ2-3; no reliable D call. V was trimmed by 2 bases and J by 6 bases, leaving 3 bases between them. Germline V CDR1 and CDR2: SGHAT, FQNNGV. The CDR3 runs to 11 residues. The CDR3 protein is CASSLSDTQYF. The CDR3 coding sequence is TGTGCCAGCAGCTTATCGGATACGCAGTATTTT. Using reference TRBV11-2 and TRBJ2-3 for the parts outside the CDR3, the full variable domain is EAGVAQSPRYKIIEKRQSVAFWCNPISGHATLYWYQQILGQGPKLLIQFQNNGVVDDSQLPKDRFSAERLKGVDSTLKIQPAKLEDSAVYLCASSLSDTQYFGPGTRLTVL.